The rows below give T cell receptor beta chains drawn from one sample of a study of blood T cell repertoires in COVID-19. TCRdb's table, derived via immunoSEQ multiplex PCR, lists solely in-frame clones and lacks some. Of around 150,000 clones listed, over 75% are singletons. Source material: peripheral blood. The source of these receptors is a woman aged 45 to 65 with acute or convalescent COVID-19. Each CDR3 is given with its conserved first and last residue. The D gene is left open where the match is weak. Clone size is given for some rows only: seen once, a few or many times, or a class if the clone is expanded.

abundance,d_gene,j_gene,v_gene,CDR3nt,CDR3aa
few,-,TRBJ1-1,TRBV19,TGTGCCAGTAGTACCTTTGAGAACCTGAACACTGAAGCTTTCTTT,CASSTFENLNTEAFF
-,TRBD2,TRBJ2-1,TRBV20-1,TGCAGTGCTAGTGTAGCGGGGGGCCAAACTTCCTACAATGAGCAGTTCTTC,CSASVAGGQTSYNEQFF
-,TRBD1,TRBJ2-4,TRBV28,TGTGCCAGCAGTACCGGGACAGCTCTTTTTCGGGCGGGTTCAGTTCAGTACTTC,CASSTGTALFRAGSVQYF
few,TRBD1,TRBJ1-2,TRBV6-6,TGTGCCAGCAGTTACTCGAAGGGACAGTTATATGGCTACACCTTC,CASSYSKGQLYGYTF
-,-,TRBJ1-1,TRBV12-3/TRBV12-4,TGTGCCAGCAGCCCAGACACCCAAGGAGCTTTCTTT,CASSPDTQGAFF
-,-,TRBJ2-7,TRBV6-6,TGTGCCAGCAGTTCCCTGGGCAGGGCAGGGTCCTACGAGCAGTACTTC,CASSSLGRAGSYEQYF
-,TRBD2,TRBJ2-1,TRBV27,TGTGCCAGCAGTTTATCCCCCCCTCAAAGGCTAGCGGCTTACAATGAGCAGTTCTTC,CASSLSPPQRLAAYNEQFF
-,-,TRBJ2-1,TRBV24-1,TGTGCCACCAGTGTTTGGGGCGATGAGCAGTTCTTC,CATSVWGDEQFF
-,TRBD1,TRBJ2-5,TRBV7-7,TGTGCCAGCAGCTCATGGACAGGGGAAGAGACCCAGTACTTC,CASSSWTGEETQYF
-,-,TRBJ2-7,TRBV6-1,TGTGCCAGCAGTGAATTGGACACCTACGAGCAGTACTTC,CASSELDTYEQYF
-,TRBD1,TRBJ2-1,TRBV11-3,TGTGCCAGCAGCATACAGGGGAGCGACAATGAGCAGTTCTTC,CASSIQGSDNEQFF
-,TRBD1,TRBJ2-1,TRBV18,TGTGCCAGCTCACCACGACAGGGGGCCTACAATGAGCAGTTCTTC,CASSPRQGAYNEQFF
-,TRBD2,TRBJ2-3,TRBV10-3,TGTGCCATCAGTACTATTGGGGGGGCAGATACGCAGTATTTT,CAISTIGGADTQYF
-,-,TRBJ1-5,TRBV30,TGTGCCTGGAGTCTAGGGGTTGATCAGCCCCAGCATTTT,CAWSLGVDQPQHF
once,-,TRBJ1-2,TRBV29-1,TGCAGCGTTCCCTCTCCTTACAGGGATGGCTACACCTTC,CSVPSPYRDGYTF
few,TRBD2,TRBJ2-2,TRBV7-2,TGTGCCAGCAGCTTCGGGGGGGCGTCCGGGGAGCTGTTTTTT,CASSFGGASGELFF
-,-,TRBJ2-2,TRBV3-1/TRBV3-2,TGTGCCAGCAGCCAAGAACGAACGCAGTTTGCCGGGGAGCTGTTTTTT,CASSQERTQFAGELFF
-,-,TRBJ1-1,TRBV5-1,TGCGCCAGCAGCCCTGCTGGGGAGATTGAAGCTTTCTTT,CASSPAGEIEAFF
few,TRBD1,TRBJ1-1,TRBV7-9,TGTGCCAGCAGCCGCGACAGGGTGTCGAACACTGAAGCTTTCTTT,CASSRDRVSNTEAFF
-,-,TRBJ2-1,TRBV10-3,TGTGCCATCAGTGCCCAGCGGAAGGGGGATGAGCAGTTCTTC,CAISAQRKGDEQFF
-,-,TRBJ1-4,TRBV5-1,TGCGCCAGCAGGGACATTGCAGGGGAAAAACTGTTTTTT,CASRDIAGEKLFF
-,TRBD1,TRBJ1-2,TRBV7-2,TGTGCCAGCAGCCCGGACAGGGTCGGCTACACCTTC,CASSPDRVGYTF
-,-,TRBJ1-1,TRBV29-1,TGCAGCGTTGGACAGCCCACGGTTGAAGCTTTCTTT,CSVGQPTVEAFF
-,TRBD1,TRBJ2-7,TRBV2,TGTGCCAGCAGCGACGGGACAGCTGACTCCTACGAGCAGTACTTC,CASSDGTADSYEQYF
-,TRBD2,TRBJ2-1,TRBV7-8,TGTGCCAGCAGCTTAGGGCGGGGGGTATACAATGAGCAGTTCTTC,CASSLGRGVYNEQFF
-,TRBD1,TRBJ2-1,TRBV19,TGTGCCAGTAGGGACAGGGGGTGGGAGCAGTTCTTC,CASRDRGWEQFF
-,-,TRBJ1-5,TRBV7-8,TGTGCCAGCAGCCCGAGTAACAGCAATCAGCCCCAGCATTTT,CASSPSNSNQPQHF
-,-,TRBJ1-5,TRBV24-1,TGTGCCACCAGTGGGGACACCAATCAGCCCCAGCATTTT,CATSGDTNQPQHF
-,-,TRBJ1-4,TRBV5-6,TGTGCCAGCAGCCCAACAGGGATTAATGAAAAACTGTTTTTT,CASSPTGINEKLFF
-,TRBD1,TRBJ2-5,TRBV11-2,TGTGCCAGCAGCTTACCACGGACAGGGTCTGGAGAGACCCAGTACTTC,CASSLPRTGSGETQYF
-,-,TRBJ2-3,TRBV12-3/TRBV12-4,TGTGCCAGCAGTTTGTCTAGCACAGATACGCAGTATTTT,CASSLSSTDTQYF
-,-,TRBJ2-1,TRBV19,TGTGCCAGTAGTATAGGGGAGCTTGGGAATGAGCAGTTCTTC,CASSIGELGNEQFF
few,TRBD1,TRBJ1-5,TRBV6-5,TGTGCCAGCAGCCAAGACAGGGGTAAGGGTCAGCCCCAGCATTTT,CASSQDRGKGQPQHF
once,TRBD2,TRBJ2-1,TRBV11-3,TGTGCCAGCAGCCTCGTCGGGAGGAATGAGCAGTTCTTC,CASSLVGRNEQFF
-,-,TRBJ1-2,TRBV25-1,TGTGCCAGCAAGACCCAGGATTATGGCTACACCTTC,CASKTQDYGYTF
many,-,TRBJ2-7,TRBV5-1,TGCGCCAGCAGTTACAGGGACAACGAGCAGTACTTC,CASSYRDNEQYF
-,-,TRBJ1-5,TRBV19,TGTGCCAGTAGTACTCGGACTCAGGGGATCGGCAATCAGCCCCAGCATTTT,CASSTRTQGIGNQPQHF
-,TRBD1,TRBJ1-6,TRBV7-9,TGTGCCAGCAGCGGGGACAGGGAAACCTATAATTCACCCCTCCACTTT,CASSGDRETYNSPLHF
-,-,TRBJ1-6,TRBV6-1,TGTGCCAGCAGTGAACCCACGGCGGTGGGGTCAGGGTCCTATAATTCACCCCTCCACTTT,CASSEPTAVGSGSYNSPLHF
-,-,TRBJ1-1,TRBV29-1,TGCAGCGTTCAGCGGGGGCGGAACACTGAAGCTTTCTTT,CSVQRGRNTEAFF
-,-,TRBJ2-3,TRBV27,TGTGCCAGCAGTTTAGGATTTGGAGTTGCCCCCAGAAGGGGGGGGGAACACACAGATACGCAGTATTTT,CASSLGFGVAPRRGGEHTDTQYF
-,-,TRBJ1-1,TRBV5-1,TGCGCCAGCAGCTTCCGGGTGGATACTGAAGCTTTCTTT,CASSFRVDTEAFF
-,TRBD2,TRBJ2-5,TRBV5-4,TGTGCCAGCAGCAGGACTAGCGGGGGCCACCTAGGAGGTGAGACCCAGTACTTC,CASSRTSGGHLGGETQYF
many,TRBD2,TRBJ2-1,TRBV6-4,TGTGCCAGCAGTGACTCGTTGTCGGGGGGGCATAATGAGCAGTTCTTC,CASSDSLSGGHNEQFF
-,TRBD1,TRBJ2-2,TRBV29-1,TGCAGCGTTGGGTACAGGGGCCTTAACACCGGGGAGCTGTTTTTT,CSVGYRGLNTGELFF
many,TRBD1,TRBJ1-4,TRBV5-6,TGTGCCAGCAGCTTGGGCCCTGACAGGGTCGGTGAAAAACTGTTTTTT,CASSLGPDRVGEKLFF
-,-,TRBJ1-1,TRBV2,TGTGCCAGCAGGAACAGGAACACTGAAGCTTTCTTT,CASRNRNTEAFF
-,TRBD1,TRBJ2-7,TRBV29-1,TGCAGCGTTGAACTGGGACAGGGACTCTACGAGCAGTACTTC,CSVELGQGLYEQYF
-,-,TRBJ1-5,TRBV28,TGTGCCAGCAGTCCGAGGAGCGGCCTAAGTTTAGCCCAGCATTTT,CASSPRSGLSLAQHF
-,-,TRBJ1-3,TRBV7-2,TGTGCCAGCAGTTTGCCGTGGAGTGGAAACACCATATATTTT,CASSLPWSGNTIYF
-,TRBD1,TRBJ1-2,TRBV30,TGTGCCTGGAGTTTAACAGGGGCGGAGGGCTACACCTTC,CAWSLTGAEGYTF
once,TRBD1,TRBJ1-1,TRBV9,TGTGCCAGCAGCGCTAATTACGAAGGGACAGCAGAAGCTTTCTTT,CASSANYEGTAEAFF
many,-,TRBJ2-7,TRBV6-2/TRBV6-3,TGTGCCAGCAGCCCGTTGCGGTACATGGGCTACGAGCAGTACTTC,CASSPLRYMGYEQYF
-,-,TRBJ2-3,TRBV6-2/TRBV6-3,TGTGCCAGCAGTTACACCCGGAGGGCAGCGCGCACAGATACGCAGTATTTT,CASSYTRRAARTDTQYF
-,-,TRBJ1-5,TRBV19,TGTGCCAGTAAAGGACTCCACTATAATCAGCCCCAGCATTTT,CASKGLHYNQPQHF
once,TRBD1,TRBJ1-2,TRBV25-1,TGTGCCAGCAGAACAGGGGGATCGGACGCCCTTTCCTATGGCTACACCTTC,CASRTGGSDALSYGYTF
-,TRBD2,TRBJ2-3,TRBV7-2,TGTGCCAGCAGCTCCCAGCGGGGGGTGACAGATACGCAGTATTTT,CASSSQRGVTDTQYF
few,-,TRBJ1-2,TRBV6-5,TGTGCCAGCAGCGCAGGGGATAACTATGGCTACACCTTC,CASSAGDNYGYTF
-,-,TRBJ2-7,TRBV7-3,TGTGCCAGCAGCTTTAATGGGGGGTTGAGGAACGAGCAGTACTTC,CASSFNGGLRNEQYF